This T cell receptor (beta chain) was sequenced in a study of T-cell reconstitution after alpha-beta-depleted transplantation in children. Findings and limits, study-wide: Reportedly, roughly two months post-transplant, alpha-beta T cells arose from several hundred expanded graft clones.

CDR3 length: 18 amino acids. V shed 4 bases and J shed 0 bases, with 20 bases lying between them. In regard to this clonotype: Its antigen is still unknown.

Unique molecular identifiers were incorporated into the prepared TCRbeta library. TCRdb processed the PCR reads anew with MiXCR; each CDR3 protein has one entry. The data contain around 960,000 distinct CDR3 sequences, less than 30% of them singletons. The clonotype was recovered from a boy younger than two who had a stem cell transplant for SCID, so the T cells may come from the graft donor. The sample was PBMCs, mostly from graft donor cells, taken 360 days after TCRalphabeta/CD19-depleted stem cell transplant. The chain couples TRBV12-3 or TRBV12-4 to TRBJ2-3; D perhaps matches TRBD2 (6 bases). For the CDR3, the DNA is TGTGCCAGCAGTTCCATACGGGGATGGGACTCTAGCACAGATACGCAGTATTTT. Protein: CASSSIRGWDSSTDTQYF.